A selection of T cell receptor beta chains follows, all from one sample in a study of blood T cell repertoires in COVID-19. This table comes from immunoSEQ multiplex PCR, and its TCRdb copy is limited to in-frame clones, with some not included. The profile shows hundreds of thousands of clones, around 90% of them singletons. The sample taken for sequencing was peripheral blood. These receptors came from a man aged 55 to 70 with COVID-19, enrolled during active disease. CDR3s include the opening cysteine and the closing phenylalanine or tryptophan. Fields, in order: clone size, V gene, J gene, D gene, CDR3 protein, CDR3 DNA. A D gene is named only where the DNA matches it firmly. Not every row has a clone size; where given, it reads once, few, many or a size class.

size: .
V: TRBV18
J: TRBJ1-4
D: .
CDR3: CASSLATASFVATNEKLFF
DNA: TGTGCCAGCTCCCTCGCCACCGCTAGTTTTGTGGCAACTAATGAAAAACTGTTTTTT

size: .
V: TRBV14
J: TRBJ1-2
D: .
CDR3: CASSQTTGFEVGYTF
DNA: TGTGCCAGCAGCCAAACAACAGGGTTTGAGGTTGGCTACACCTTC

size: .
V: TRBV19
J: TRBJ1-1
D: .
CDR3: CASSILNTEAFF
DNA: TGTGCCAGTAGTATCCTCAACACTGAAGCTTTCTTT

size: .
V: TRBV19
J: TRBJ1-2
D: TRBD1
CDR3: CASSPWDRDDYGYTF
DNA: TGTGCCAGTAGTCCCTGGGACAGGGACGACTATGGCTACACCTTC

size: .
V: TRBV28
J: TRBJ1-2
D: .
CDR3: CASSLRGGFNYGYTF
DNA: TGTGCCAGCAGTTTACGGGGGGGCTTTAACTATGGCTACACCTTC

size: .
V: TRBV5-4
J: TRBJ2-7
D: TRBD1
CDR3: CASSPGQVPEQYF
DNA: TGTGCCAGCAGCCCCGGACAGGTGCCCGAGCAGTACTTC

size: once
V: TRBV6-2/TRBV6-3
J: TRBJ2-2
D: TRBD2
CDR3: CASSRATSGSRTGELFF
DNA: TGTGCCAGCAGTAGGGCGACTAGCGGGAGTCGAACCGGGGAGCTGTTTTTT

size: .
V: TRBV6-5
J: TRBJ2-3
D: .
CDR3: CASSYQGSLGTDTQYF
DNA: TGTGCCAGCAGTTACCAGGGATCGCTGGGCACAGATACGCAGTATTTT

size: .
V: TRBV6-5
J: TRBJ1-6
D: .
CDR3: CASSYGETGYNSPLHF
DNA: TGTGCCAGCAGTTACGGCGAGACAGGCTATAATTCACCCCTCCACTTT

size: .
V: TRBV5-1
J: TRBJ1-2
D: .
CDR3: CASSLATTNYGYTF
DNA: TGCGCCAGCAGCTTAGCGACGACTAACTATGGCTACACCTTC

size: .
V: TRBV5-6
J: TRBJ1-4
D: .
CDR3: CASSLSLGGYEKLFF
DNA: TGTGCCAGCAGCCTTAGCCTCGGTGGGTATGAAAAACTGTTTTTT

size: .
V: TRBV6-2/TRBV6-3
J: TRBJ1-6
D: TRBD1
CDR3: CASSGQGETPLHF
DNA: TGTGCCAGCAGCGGACAGGGTGAGACACCCCTCCACTTT

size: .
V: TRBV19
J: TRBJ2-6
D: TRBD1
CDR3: CASSMDRPLSGANVLTF
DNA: TGTGCCAGTAGTATGGACAGGCCTTTGTCTGGGGCCAACGTCCTGACTTTC

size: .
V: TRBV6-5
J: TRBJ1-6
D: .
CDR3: CASSYSFGASVAPLHF
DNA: TGTGCCAGCAGTTACTCGTTCGGTGCCTCCGTTGCACCCCTCCACTTT

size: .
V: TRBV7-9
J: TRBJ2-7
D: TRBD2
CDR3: CASSLIPLAGAYEQYF
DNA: TGTGCCAGCAGCTTAATTCCCTTAGCGGGAGCCTACGAGCAGTACTTC

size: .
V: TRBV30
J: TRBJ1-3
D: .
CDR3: CAWSVSSGNTIYF
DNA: TGTGCCTGGAGCGTGAGCTCTGGAAACACCATATATTTT

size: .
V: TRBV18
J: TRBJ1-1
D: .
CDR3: CASSPPGGVNTEAFF
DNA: TGTGCCAGCTCACCACCCGGAGGAGTAAACACTGAAGCTTTCTTT

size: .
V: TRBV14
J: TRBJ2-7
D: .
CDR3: CASSQGQGIYEQYF
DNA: TGTGCCAGCAGCCAAGGCCAGGGGATCTACGAGCAGTACTTC

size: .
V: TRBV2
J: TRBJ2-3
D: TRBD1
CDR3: CASNRDRGTDTQYF
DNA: TGTGCCAGCAATAGAGACAGGGGCACAGATACGCAGTATTTT

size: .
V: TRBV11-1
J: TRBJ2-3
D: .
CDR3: CASRAGYSTDTQYF
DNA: TGTGCCAGCCGAGCGGGTTATAGCACAGATACGCAGTATTTT

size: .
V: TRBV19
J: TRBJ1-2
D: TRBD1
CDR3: CASSATPRDSRTILYGYTF
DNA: TGTGCCAGTAGTGCCACCCCTCGGGACAGCCGCACAATCCTCTATGGCTACACCTTC

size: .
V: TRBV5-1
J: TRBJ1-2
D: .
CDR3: CASSLRSTVDGYTF
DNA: TGCGCCAGCAGCTTGAGGTCCACAGTGGATGGCTACACCTTC

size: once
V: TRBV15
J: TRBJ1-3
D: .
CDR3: CATSTFGRGSGNTIYF
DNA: TGTGCCACCAGCACCTTTGGACGGGGCTCTGGAAACACCATATATTTT

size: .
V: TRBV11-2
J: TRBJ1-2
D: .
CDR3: CASSSFQYGYTF
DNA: TGTGCCAGCAGCTCATTTCAGTATGGCTACACCTTC

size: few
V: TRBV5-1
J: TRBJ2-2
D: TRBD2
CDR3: CASSWGLAGGPNGELFF
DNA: TGCGCCAGCAGCTGGGGACTAGCGGGAGGGCCGAACGGGGAGCTGTTTTTT

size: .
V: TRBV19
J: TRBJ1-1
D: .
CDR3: CASSISAGLNTEAFF
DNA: TGTGCCAGTAGTATAAGCGCCGGGTTGAACACTGAAGCTTTCTTT

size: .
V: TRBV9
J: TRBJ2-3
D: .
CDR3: CASSPGTYTDTQYF
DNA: TGTGCCAGCAGCCCCGGGACTTACACAGATACGCAGTATTTT

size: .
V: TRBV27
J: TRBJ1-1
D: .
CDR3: CASSLRGGLPNTEAFF
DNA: TGTGCCAGCAGTTTACGGGGGGGCCTCCCGAACACTGAAGCTTTCTTT

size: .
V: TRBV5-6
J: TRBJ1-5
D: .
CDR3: CASSLAGVSQPQHF
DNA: TGTGCCAGCAGCTTGGCAGGGGTGAGTCAGCCCCAGCATTTT

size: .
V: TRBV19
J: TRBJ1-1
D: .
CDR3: CASSIGQLNTEAFF
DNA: TGTGCCAGTAGTATCGGACAGCTGAACACTGAAGCTTTCTTT

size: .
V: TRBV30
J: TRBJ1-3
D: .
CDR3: CARRRKEASGNTIYF
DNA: TGTGCCCGGCGCAGGAAGGAGGCCTCTGGAAACACCATATATTTT

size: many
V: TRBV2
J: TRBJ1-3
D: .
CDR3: CASSVGGTIYF
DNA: TGTGCCAGCAGTGTCGGGGGGACCATATATTTT

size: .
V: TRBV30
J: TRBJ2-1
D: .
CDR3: CAWTTLGGSAYNEQFF
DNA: TGTGCCTGGACCACTCTTGGGGGGAGTGCCTACAATGAGCAGTTCTTC

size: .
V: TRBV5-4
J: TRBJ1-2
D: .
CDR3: CASSPDSNYGYTF
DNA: TGTGCCAGCAGCCCTGACAGTAACTATGGCTACACCTTC

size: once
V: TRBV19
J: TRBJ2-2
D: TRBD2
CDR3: CASSHGLAGGPDTGELFF
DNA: TGTGCCAGTAGTCACGGACTAGCGGGAGGGCCGGACACCGGGGAGCTGTTTTTT

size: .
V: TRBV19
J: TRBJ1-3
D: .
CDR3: CASSIDRNSGNTIYF
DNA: TGTGCCAGTAGTATTGACAGAAACTCTGGAAACACCATATATTTT

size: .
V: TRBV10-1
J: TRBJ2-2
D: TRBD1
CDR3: CASSERTGGTGELFF
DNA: TGCGCCAGCAGTGAACGGACAGGGGGCACCGGGGAGCTGTTTTTT

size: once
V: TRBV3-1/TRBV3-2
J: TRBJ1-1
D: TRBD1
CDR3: CASSHTGTENTEAFF
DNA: TGTGCCAGCAGCCATACCGGGACAGAGAACACTGAAGCTTTCTTT

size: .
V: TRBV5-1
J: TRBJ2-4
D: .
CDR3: CASSPEGVVWDIQYF
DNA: TGCGCCAGCAGCCCGGAAGGGGTGGTTTGGGACATTCAGTACTTC

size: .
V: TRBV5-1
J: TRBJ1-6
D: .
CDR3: CASSRLSSYNSPLHF
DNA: TGCGCCAGCAGCCGTCTCAGCTCCTATAATTCACCCCTCCACTTT

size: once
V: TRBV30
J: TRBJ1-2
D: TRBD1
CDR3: CAWRAPDRRGYTF
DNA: TGTGCCTGGAGAGCACCGGACAGGCGCGGCTACACCTTC

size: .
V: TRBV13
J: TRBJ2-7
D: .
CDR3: CASSLGMAEQYF
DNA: TGTGCCAGCAGCTTAGGGATGGCCGAGCAGTACTTC

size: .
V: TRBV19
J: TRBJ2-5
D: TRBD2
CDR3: CASRTAGGYQETQYF
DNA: TGTGCCAGTAGGACAGCGGGGGGATATCAAGAGACCCAGTACTTC

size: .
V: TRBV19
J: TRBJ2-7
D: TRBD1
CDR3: CASSIGQGRYEQYF
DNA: TGTGCCAGTAGTATTGGACAGGGGAGGTACGAGCAGTACTTC

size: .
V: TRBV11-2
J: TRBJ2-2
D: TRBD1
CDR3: CASSSQGASHTGELFF
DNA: TGTGCCAGCAGCTCTCAGGGGGCGTCGCACACCGGGGAGCTGTTTTTT

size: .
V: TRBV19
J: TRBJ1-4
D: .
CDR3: CASGHDKPGEKLFF
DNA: TGTGCCAGTGGGCATGACAAACCTGGGGAAAAACTGTTTTTT

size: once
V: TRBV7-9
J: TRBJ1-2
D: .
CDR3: CASSYYSPDGYTF
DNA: TGTGCCAGCAGCTACTACTCCCCAGATGGCTACACCTTC

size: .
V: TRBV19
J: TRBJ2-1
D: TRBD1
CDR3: CASRSQGQGFNEQFF
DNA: TGTGCCAGTAGATCCCAGGGACAGGGATTCAATGAGCAGTTCTTC

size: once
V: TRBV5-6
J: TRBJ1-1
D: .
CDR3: CASSLRVGMNTEAFF
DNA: TGTGCCAGCAGCTTGAGAGTCGGGATGAACACTGAAGCTTTCTTT

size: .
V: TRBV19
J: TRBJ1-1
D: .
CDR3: CASKRGGNTEVFF
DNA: TGTGCCAGTAAGCGGGGGGGTAACACTGAAGTTTTCTTT

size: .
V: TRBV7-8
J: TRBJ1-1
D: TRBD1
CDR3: CASSLGTGNTEAFF
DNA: TGTGCCAGCAGCTTAGGGACAGGAAACACTGAAGCTTTCTTT

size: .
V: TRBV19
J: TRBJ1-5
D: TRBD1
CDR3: CASKAKGAYNQPQHF
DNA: TGTGCCAGTAAGGCCAAGGGGGCCTACAATCAGCCCCAGCATTTT

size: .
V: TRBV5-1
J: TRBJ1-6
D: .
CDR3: CASSPGDRNSPLHF
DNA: TGCGCCAGCAGCCCAGGAGACAGGAATTCACCCCTCCACTTT